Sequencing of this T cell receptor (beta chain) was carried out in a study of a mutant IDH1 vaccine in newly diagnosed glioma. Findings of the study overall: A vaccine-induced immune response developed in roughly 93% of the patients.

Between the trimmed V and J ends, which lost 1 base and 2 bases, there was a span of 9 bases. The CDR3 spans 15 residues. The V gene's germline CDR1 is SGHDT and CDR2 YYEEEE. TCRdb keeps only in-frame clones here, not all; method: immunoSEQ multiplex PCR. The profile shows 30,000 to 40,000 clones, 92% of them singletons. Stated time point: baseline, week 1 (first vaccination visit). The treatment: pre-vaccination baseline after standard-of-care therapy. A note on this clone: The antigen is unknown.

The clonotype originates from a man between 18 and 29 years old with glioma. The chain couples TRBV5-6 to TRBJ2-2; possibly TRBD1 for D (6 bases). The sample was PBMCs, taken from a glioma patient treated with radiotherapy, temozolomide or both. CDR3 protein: CASSLLDRNTGELFF. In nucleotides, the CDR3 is TGTGCCAGCAGCTTGCTGGACAGAAACACCGGGGAGCTGTTTTTT.